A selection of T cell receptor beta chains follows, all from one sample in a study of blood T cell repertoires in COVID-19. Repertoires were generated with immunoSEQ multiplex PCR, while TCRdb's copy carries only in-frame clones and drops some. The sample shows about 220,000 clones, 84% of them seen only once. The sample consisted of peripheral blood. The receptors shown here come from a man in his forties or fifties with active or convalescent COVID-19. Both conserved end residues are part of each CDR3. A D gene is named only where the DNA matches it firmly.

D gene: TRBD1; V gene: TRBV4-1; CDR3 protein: CASSLSPGQGNEKLFF
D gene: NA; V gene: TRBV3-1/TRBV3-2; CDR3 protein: CASSRLSGPGGTQYF
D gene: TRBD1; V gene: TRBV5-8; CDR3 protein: CASSPLWTGWGNQPQHF
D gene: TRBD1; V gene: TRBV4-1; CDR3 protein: CASSQDSTGATQYF
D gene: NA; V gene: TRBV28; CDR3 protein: CASRSGNNSPLHF
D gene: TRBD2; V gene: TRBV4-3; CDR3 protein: CASSQDVGLAVLGEQFF
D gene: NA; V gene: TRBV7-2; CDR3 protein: CASSFLSGTEAFF
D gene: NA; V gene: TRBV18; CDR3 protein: CASSPPNSGMETQYF
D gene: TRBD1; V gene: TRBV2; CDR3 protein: CASSRQGAGQPQHF
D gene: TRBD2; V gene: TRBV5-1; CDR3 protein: CASSLRASGLPYNEQFF
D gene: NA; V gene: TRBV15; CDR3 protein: CATSSGLRETEAFF
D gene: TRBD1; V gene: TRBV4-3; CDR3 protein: CASSQLPQGAANEKLFF
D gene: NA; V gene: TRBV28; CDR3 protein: CASSLPFGSYTF
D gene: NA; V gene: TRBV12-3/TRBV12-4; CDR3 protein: CASSKTGNTQYF
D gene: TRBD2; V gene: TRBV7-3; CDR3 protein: CASSLTRLAILGDQYF
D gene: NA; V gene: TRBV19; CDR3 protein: CASSIWTATNEKLFF